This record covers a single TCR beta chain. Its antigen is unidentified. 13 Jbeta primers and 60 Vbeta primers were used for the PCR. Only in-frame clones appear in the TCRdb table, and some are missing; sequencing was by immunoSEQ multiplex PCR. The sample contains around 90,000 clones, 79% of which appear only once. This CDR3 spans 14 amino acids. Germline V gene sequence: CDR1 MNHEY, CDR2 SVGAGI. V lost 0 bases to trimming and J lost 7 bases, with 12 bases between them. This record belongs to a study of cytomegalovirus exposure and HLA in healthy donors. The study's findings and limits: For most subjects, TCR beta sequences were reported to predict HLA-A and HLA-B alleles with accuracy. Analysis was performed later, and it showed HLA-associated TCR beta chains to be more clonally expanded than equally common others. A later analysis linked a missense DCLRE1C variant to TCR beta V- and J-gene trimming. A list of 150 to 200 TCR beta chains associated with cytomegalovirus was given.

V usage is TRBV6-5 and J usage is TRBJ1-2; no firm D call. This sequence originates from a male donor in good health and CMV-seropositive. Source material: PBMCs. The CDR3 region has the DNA TGTGCCAGCAGTTACTCCTCGGGGTCGGGTGGCTACACCTTC. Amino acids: CASSYSSGSGGYTF.